This T cell receptor beta chain was identified in a study of monozygotic twins with cystic fibrosis listed by TCRdb under 2021. Concerning the study at large: Around 3 micrograms of fragmented DNA went through around 15 PCR cycles to produce barcoded libraries. The study compared TCR beta repertoires within and between 16 monozygotic twin pairs with cystic fibrosis to assess genetic influence on V and J gene usage. On the day blood was drawn, the twins' weight-for-height and FEVPerc (FEV1 disease centile) were ranked against those of the 950 to 1,200 cohort participants. Data for three of the twin pairs had previously been reported in another context. The cohort included ten female and six male twin pairs, mostly children and adolescents, aged roughly 2.0 to 40 years with a median of 9.1 years.

In the case of this clone: Its antigen is currently not known. Base qualities are not recorded, but no much larger clone differs from it by a single base.

CDR1 MNHEY and CDR2 SVGAGI are derived from the germline V gene. V is cut by 6 bases and J by 6 bases, and the space between the germline ends is 21 bases. The CDR3 starts with the cysteine, ends with the phenylalanine, and has 15 residues. Solely the CDR3 DNA is kept, with 45 bases framed from the first base. The twin pairs came from the European Cystic Fibrosis Twin and Sibling Study Cohort, which recruited patients from over a hundred CF clinics across 14 European countries. Both zygosity and CFTR genotype were checked in-house, and zygosity was tested with multiplex PCR across nine short tandem repeat loci. Peripheral blood was taken from each twin, and clinical parameters were recorded on the day of blood sampling. Phenol/chloroform extraction was used to isolate genomic DNA from peripheral blood cells, and the DNA was then kept in TE buffer at 4 degrees C. Following the manufacturer's instructions, TCR beta CDR3 regions were amplified by multiplex PCR with the immunoSEQ immune profiling system. An Illumina NextSeq system was used for sequencing. On the study's bioinformatics: Sequence data were processed on the immunoSEQ Analyzer platform, and clonality was calculated as the square root of Simpson's index of productive rearrangements. Similarity in V and J usage was quantified by Jensen-Shannon distance, and CDR3 generation probabilities were calculated with OLGA. The researchers looked up shared CDR3 sequences in the immuneACCESS database (August 2020) and in VDJdb (December 2020). TCRdb took over this immuneACCESS table, retaining in-frame rearrangements with V and J assigned. Such tables are incomplete; in checked studies, under half of the missing clones stem from an unresolved V gene, and the remainder is unexplained. V and J calls and clone size are given by that table; D and trimming were obtained from the DNA. The sample has about 32,000 clones on record, roughly nine tenths of them singletons. The leading ten clones occupy over 0.7% of the sample.

General conclusions and limits of the study: Monozygotic CF twin pairs shared significantly more nucleotide-identical clonotypes within each pair than unrelated CF individuals shared with one another (P = 0.000026, Mann-Whitney). V gene usage was most similar to the co-twin in 13 of 16 pairs, and J usage was most similar to the co-twin in 8 of 16 pairs, which suggests genetic constraints. The cohort was small, and the number of shared CDR3s showed no association with age, concordance or disease severity. Simpson clonality was found to be generally low (median about 0.009), suggesting a naive-dominated repertoire, although higher clonality was observed in the most severely affected patients.

The sequence derives from a girl aged 2 to 9 with cystic fibrosis. Sequencing was done on a sample of blood. The rearrangement joined TRBV6-5 to TRBJ2-7; a confident D gene designation cannot be given. CDR3 protein: CASSPIFASETEQYF. The DNA sequence is as follows: TGTGCCAGCAGCCCTATCTTCGCATCCGAGACCGAGCAGTACTTC.